These T cell receptor beta chains were read from a single sample in a study of T cell repertoires in cytomegalovirus infection. One entry per CDR3 protein results from TCRdb running MiXCR on the reads. The repertoire holds fewer than 850,000 distinct CDR3 sequences, almost 30% seen once, with 13% in the top ten. Antigens of these TCRs are unknown. The specimen comprised cultured CD8+ T cells from PBMCs, sampled from culture after CMV antigen stimulation. The receptors were sampled from a human donor in good health (CMV status not recorded). Some clones in this sample may be carry-over from other donors' samples. The CDR3 runs from the conserved cysteine through the conserved F or W. D genes are given only for firm matches. Clone sizes are given selectively: once, few, many, or a class where the clone is expanded.

d_call,j_call,clone_size,v_call,cdr3_aa,cdr3_nt
TRBD2,TRBJ2-5,many,TRBV6-5,CASSYRGGETQYF,TGTGCCAGCAGTTATCGGGGGGGAGAGACCCAGTACTTC
-,TRBJ1-1,many,TRBV7-6,CASSLGGGQNTEAFF,TGTGCCAGCAGCTTAGGAGGTGGACAGAACACTGAAGCTTTCTTT
TRBD2,TRBJ2-1,many,TRBV7-2,CASSEGGTSGDAEQFF,TGTGCCAGCAGCGAAGGGGGGACTAGCGGGGATGCTGAGCAGTTCTTC
-,TRBJ1-2,few,TRBV12-3/TRBV12-4,CASSLAPGANYGYTF,TGTGCCAGCAGTTTAGCGCCGGGGGCGAACTATGGCTACACCTTC
-,TRBJ2-1,-,TRBV7-9,CASSLAVTDYNEQFF,TGTGCCAGCAGCTTAGCTGTGACAGACTACAATGAGCAGTTCTTC
TRBD1,TRBJ1-5,-,TRBV6-1,CASSHGTGVKSNQPQHF,TGTGCCAGCAGTCACGGGACAGGGGTTAAGAGCAATCAGCCCCAGCATTTT
-,TRBJ2-5,-,TRBV12-3/TRBV12-4,CASSLEGDGWETQYF,TGTGCCAGCAGTTTAGAGGGGGATGGGTGGGAGACCCAGTACTTC
TRBD2,TRBJ2-1,-,TRBV15,CATSRDSLTGGLYNEQFF,TGTGCCACCAGCAGAGATTCGTTGACGGGGGGGCTTTACAATGAGCAGTTCTTC
-,TRBJ2-2,few,TRBV9,CASSPLTGHPTGELFF,TGTGCCAGCAGCCCCTTGACCGGACACCCCACCGGGGAGCTGTTTTTT
-,TRBJ1-2,-,TRBV20-1,CSANPQLGRNYGYTF,TGCAGTGCTAATCCGCAACTAGGGCGCAACTATGGCTACACCTTC
-,TRBJ2-2,-,TRBV27,CASSLWAQANTGELFF,TGTGCCAGCAGTTTATGGGCACAGGCGAACACCGGGGAGCTGTTTTTT
-,TRBJ2-3,-,TRBV6-4,CASSLPGEAGDSTDTQYF,TGTGCCAGCAGCCTCCCAGGGGAGGCGGGGGATTCCACAGATACGCAGTATTTT
-,TRBJ1-5,-,TRBV6-1,CASNGEEGDSNQPQHF,TGTGCCAGCAACGGAGAGGAGGGGGATAGCAATCAGCCCCAGCATTTT
TRBD1,TRBJ1-1,-,TRBV19,CASSISAGGPEAFF,TGTGCCAGTAGTATCTCGGCAGGGGGGCCTGAGGCTTTCTTT
-,TRBJ1-5,many,TRBV7-8,CASSLASLYSNQPQHF,TGTGCCAGCAGCTTAGCGTCCCTTTATAGCAATCAGCCCCAGCATTTT
-,TRBJ1-2,few,TRBV6-1,CARYHRVRDYGYTF,TGTGCCAGATATCATAGGGTTAGGGACTATGGCTACACCTTC
-,TRBJ1-3,-,TRBV4-1,CASSQEPRFGNTIYF,TGCGCCAGCAGCCAAGAACCCAGGTTTGGAAACACCATATATTTT
-,TRBJ2-1,-,TRBV11-2,CASSGRGTSYNEQFF,TGTGCCAGCAGCGGTAGGGGAACGTCCTACAATGAGCAGTTCTTC
TRBD2,TRBJ2-3,-,TRBV12-3/TRBV12-4,CASSGGSPTDTQYF,TGTGCCAGTAGCGGGGGGTCCCCCACAGATACGCAGTATTTT
-,TRBJ2-1,once,TRBV5-6,CASSYPDPQQFF,TGTGCCAGCAGCTATCCGGACCCTCAGCAGTTCTTC
-,TRBJ2-1,few,TRBV11-2,CASSLAASRHEQFF,TGTGCCAGCAGCTTGGCGGCTAGCAGACATGAGCAGTTCTTC
TRBD1,TRBJ2-5,-,TRBV7-9,CASHPTNRDREETQYF,TGTGCCAGCCACCCTACTAACCGGGACAGGGAAGAGACCCAGTACTTC
-,TRBJ2-5,-,TRBV27,CASRAGGTQYF,TGTGCCAGCAGGGCCGGGGGGACCCAGTACTTC
-,TRBJ2-7,few,TRBV20-1,CSARDFTANSYEQYF,TGCAGTGCTAGAGATTTCACGGCGAACTCCTACGAGCAGTACTTC
-,TRBJ1-2,few,TRBV27,CASAEGPYGYTF,TGTGCCAGCGCCGAAGGGCCCTATGGCTACACCTTC
-,TRBJ2-1,-,TRBV6-6,CASRILGEDEQFF,TGTGCCAGCAGAATACTAGGGGAAGATGAGCAGTTCTTC
-,TRBJ2-1,few,TRBV7-9,CASSLGGSGGLNEQFF,TGTGCCAGCAGCTTAGGCGGTAGCGGAGGTCTCAATGAGCAGTTCTTC
TRBD2,TRBJ2-5,-,TRBV6-6,CAVGAGYQETQYF,TGTGCCGTCGGAGCGGGGTACCAAGAGACCCAGTACTTC
-,TRBJ1-1,few,TRBV20-1,CSARDPGPPEAFF,TGCAGTGCTAGAGATCCTGGGCCGCCTGAAGCTTTCTTT
-,TRBJ1-2,-,TRBV7-9,CASSEGSYGYTF,TGTGCCAGCTCGGAGGGAAGCTATGGCTACACCTTC
TRBD1,TRBJ1-2,-,TRBV27,CASSFRDSPALSYGYTF,TGTGCCAGCAGTTTTCGGGACAGCCCAGCTCTATCCTATGGCTACACCTTC
-,TRBJ2-3,many,TRBV7-2,CASSFGSGSGLTDTQYF,TGTGCCAGCAGCTTTGGATCCGGCAGCGGACTCACAGATACGCAGTATTTT
-,TRBJ2-1,-,TRBV7-8,CASSLARLASNEQFF,TGTGCCAGCAGCTTAGCTCGGCTAGCGAGTAATGAGCAGTTCTTC
TRBD1,TRBJ1-6,-,TRBV9,CASSGINQGAGWNSPLHF,TGTGCCAGCAGCGGAATCAATCAGGGGGCGGGTTGGAATTCACCCCTCCACTTT
TRBD1,TRBJ2-2,few,TRBV24-1,CATSDRTGGTGELFF,TGTGCCACCAGTGACCGGACAGGGGGCACCGGGGAGCTGTTTTTT
-,TRBJ2-7,-,TRBV24-1,CATSDWSGEQYF,TGTGCCACCAGTGATTGGTCGGGCGAGCAGTACTTC
-,TRBJ1-5,few,TRBV5-8,CASSPTGNNQPQHF,TGTGCCAGCAGCCCCACTGGGAACAATCAGCCCCAGCATTTT
-,TRBJ1-1,many,TRBV12-3/TRBV12-4,CASSWEGGTEAFF,TGTGCCAGCAGTTGGGAGGGGGGCACTGAAGCTTTCTTT
TRBD1,TRBJ1-1,-,TRBV7-6,CASRPQGAPNTEAFF,TGTGCCAGCAGACCTCAGGGGGCGCCGAACACTGAAGCTTTCTTT
-,TRBJ2-3,-,TRBV9,CASSPGQRISTDTQYF,TGTGCCAGCAGCCCCGGACAGAGAATTAGCACAGATACGCAGTATTTT
-,TRBJ2-1,-,TRBV7-9,CASSQQTKLPQFF,TGTGCCAGCAGCCAACAGACCAAGCTCCCCCAGTTCTTC
TRBD2,TRBJ2-6,few,TRBV24-1,CATSDLIYRGDSSGANVLTF,TGTGCCACCAGTGATTTGATATATCGGGGGGATAGCTCTGGGGCCAACGTCCTGACTTTC
TRBD2,TRBJ2-2,few,TRBV6-1,CASNKRAGGPPQAGELFF,TGTGCCAGCAACAAACGGGCGGGGGGCCCTCCGCAGGCCGGGGAGCTGTTTTTT
-,TRBJ1-2,-,TRBV7-8,CASSLESGNYGYTF,TGTGCCAGCAGCTTAGAATCAGGGAACTATGGCTACACCTTC
-,TRBJ2-7,few,TRBV6-6,CASSTTVSYEQYF,TGTGCCAGCAGTACGACAGTCTCCTACGAGCAGTACTTC
-,TRBJ2-3,-,TRBV19,CATLKADTQYF,TGTGCCACCCTTAAAGCAGATACGCAGTATTTT
-,TRBJ2-1,few,TRBV27,CASSFGGIQSEQFF,TGTGCCAGCAGTTTTGGGGGTATCCAAAGTGAGCAGTTCTTC